One T cell receptor (beta chain) is described in this entry. The data were produced by immunoSEQ multiplex PCR, yet TCRdb's version contains in-frame clones alone and is incomplete. The repertoire holds about 160,000 clones, with under 96% as singletons. The sample is drawn from a study of control samples from healthy donors and cancer patients. This TCR was recovered from a woman younger than 45 in good health. Sequencing input: blood.

CDR3 sequence reads: CASSSLGPPNYGYTF. The CDR3 DNA reads as TGTGCCAGCAGTTCCCTGGGACCGCCCAACTATGGCTACACCTTC. The chain recombines TRBV28 with TRBJ1-2; tentatively, D is TRBD1 (5 bases). The CDR3 contains 15 residues. The germline gives CDR1 MDHEN, CDR2 SYDVKM. The V end was cut by 4 bases, the J end by 2 bases, with 14 bases between.